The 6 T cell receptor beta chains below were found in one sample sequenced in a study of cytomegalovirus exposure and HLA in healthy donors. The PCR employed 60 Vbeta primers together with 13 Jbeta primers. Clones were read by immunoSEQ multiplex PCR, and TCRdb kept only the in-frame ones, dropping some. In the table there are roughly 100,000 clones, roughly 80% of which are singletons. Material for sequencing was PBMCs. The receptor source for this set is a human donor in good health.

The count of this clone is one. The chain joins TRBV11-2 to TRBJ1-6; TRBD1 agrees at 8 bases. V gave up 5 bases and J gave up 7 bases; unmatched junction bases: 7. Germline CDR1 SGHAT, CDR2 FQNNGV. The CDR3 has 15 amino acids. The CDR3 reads CASSLIDRGNSPLHF. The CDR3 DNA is TGTGCCAGCAGCCTGATCGACAGGGGAAATTCACCCCTCCACTTT.

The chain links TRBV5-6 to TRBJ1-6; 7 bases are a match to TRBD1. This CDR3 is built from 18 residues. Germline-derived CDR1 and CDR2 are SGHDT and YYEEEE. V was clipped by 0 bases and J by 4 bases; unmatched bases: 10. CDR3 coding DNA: TGTGCCAGCAGCTTGGCGGCAGGGGGTAGAGGGTATAATTCACCCCTCCACTTT. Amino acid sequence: CASSLAAGGRGYNSPLHF.

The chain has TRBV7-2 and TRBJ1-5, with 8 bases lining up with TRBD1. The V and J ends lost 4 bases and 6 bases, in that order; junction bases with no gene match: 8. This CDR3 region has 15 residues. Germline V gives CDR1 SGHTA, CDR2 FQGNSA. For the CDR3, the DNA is TGTGCCAGCAGCTCCCAGGGGGCTGGTGGTCAGCCCCAGCATTTT. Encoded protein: CASSSQGAGGQPQHF.

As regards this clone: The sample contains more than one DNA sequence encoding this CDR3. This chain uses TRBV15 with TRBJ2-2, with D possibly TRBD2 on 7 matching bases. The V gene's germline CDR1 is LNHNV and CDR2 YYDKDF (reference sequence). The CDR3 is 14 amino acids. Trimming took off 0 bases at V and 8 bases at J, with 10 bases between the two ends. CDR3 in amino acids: CATSRDRGAGELFF. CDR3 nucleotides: TGTGCCACCAGCAGAGATCGGGGGGCTGGGGAGCTGTTTTTT.

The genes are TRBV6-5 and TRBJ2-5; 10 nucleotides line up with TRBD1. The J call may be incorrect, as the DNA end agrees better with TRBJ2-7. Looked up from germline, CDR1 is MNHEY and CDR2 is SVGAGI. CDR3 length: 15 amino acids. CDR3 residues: CASSYRDRGPYEQYF. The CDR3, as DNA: TGTGCCAGCAGTTACCGCGACAGGGGGCCCTACGAGCAGTACTTC.

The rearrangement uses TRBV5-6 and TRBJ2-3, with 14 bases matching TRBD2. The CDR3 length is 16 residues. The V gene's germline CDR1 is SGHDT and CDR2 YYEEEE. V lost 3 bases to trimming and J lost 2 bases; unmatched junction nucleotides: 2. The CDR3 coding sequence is TGTGCCAGCAGCTGGGGACTAGCGGGGGCCACAGATACGCAGTATTTT. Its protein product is CASSWGLAGATDTQYF.